Only a few counts were recorded for the clone carrying this TCR beta chain. The CDR3 has 14 amino acids. Trimming left V 5 bases short and J 4 bases short, with 14 bases between. Germline values: CDR1 SGHTA, CDR2 FQGNSA. This entry belongs to a study of early T cells in non-severe SARS-CoV-2 infection. MiXCR, applied by TCRdb to the 5' RACE reads, yields one record per CDR3 protein. The sample holds tens of thousands of distinct CDR3 sequences, 15% to 18% seen once. The clonotype comes from an adult who was a healthcare worker with PCR-confirmed SARS-CoV-2 infection or an uninfected control (not recorded which). V usage is TRBV7-2 and J usage is TRBJ1-1; maybe TRBD1 (6 bases). The sequenced material came from whole blood. The CDR3 DNA reads as TGTGCCAGCAGCCTAATCAGGGGTGTCACTGAAGCTTTCTTT. Translated, it gives CASSLIRGVTEAFF.